These 16 T cell receptor beta chains originate from one sample sequenced in a study of cytomegalovirus exposure and HLA in healthy donors. Profiling relied on immunoSEQ multiplex PCR, and the TCRdb table lists in-frame clones only, not all of them. The repertoire consists of tens of thousands of clones, with 93% occurring once and the leading ten covering around 3.3%. What was sequenced was PBMCs. These receptors all come from a woman in her thirties in good health and CMV-seronegative.

This clone was counted a single time. The V and J genes are TRBV5-1 and TRBJ2-5; TRBD2 matches 11 bases. The V gene end was trimmed by 2 bases and the J gene end by 4 bases; junction bases not matched to a gene: 4. There are 15 residues in the CDR3. CDR1 and CDR2 (germline): SGHRS, YFSETQ. For the CDR3, the DNA is TGCGCCAGCAGCTTTAGCGGGAGGGTAGGAGAGACCCAGTACTTC. This gives the protein CASSFSGRVGETQYF.

This clone was picked up one time. The chain uses TRBV25-1 and TRBJ1-1; D not certain. Deletions cut 4 bases from V and 1 base from J, with 7 bases between. The germline CDR1 and CDR2 sequences are MGHDK and SYGVNS. This CDR3 is 13 amino acids long. The CDR3 is CASSVTENTEAFF. The CDR3 DNA reads TGTGCCAGCAGTGTCACAGAGAACACTGAAGCTTTCTTT.

This chain uses TRBV9 with TRBJ2-1, with D possibly matching TRBD2 (6 bases). The CDR3 has 13 amino acids. The V gene lost 3 bases and the J gene lost 7 bases, with 11 bases spanning the gap. Germline CDR1 reads SGDLS; CDR2 reads YYNGEE. CDR3 residues: CASSAQGGNEQFF. The DNA for the CDR3 is TGTGCCAGCAGCGCCCAGGGAGGTAATGAGCAGTTCTTC.

The V call is TRBV7-6, the J call TRBJ1-1; D perhaps matches TRBD1 (5 bases). Trimming took 1 base from V and 3 from J, leaving 12 bases between them. Per the germline V gene, CDR1 is SGHVS and CDR2 is FNYEAQ. CDR3 length: 15 residues. CDR3 nucleotides: TGTGCCAGCAGCTTAGGGAGGGGAGTAGACACTGAAGCTTTCTTT. Protein sequence: CASSLGRGVDTEAFF.

V and J are TRBV6-5 and TRBJ2-1; D is ambiguous. The germline V gene encodes CDR1 MNHEY and CDR2 SVGAGI. Trimming cost V 5 bases and J 0 bases, with 8 bases left between them. The CDR3 consists of 14 residues. The CDR3 DNA sequence: TGTGCCAGCAGTCCCCCGGGCTCCTACAATGAGCAGTTCTTC. It is translated as CASSPPGSYNEQFF.

The chain couples TRBV6-5 to TRBJ1-4; TRBD1 might be the D (6 bases). The CDR3 is made up of 14 amino acids. Looked up from germline, CDR1 is MNHEY and CDR2 is SVGAGI. The V end lost 6 bases, the J end lost 5 bases, and 13 bases lay between the germline ends. CDR3 sequence (DNA): TGTGCCAGCAGGATCACAGGGTTCAATGAAAAACTGTTTTTT. Amino acids: CASRITGFNEKLFF.

This chain's CDR3 is CACRREGVSYNEQFF. CDR3 nucleotide sequence: TGTGCCTGCAGGCGGGAGGGTGTCTCCTACAATGAGCAGTTCTTC. The chain has TRBV30 and TRBJ2-1, with 9 bases aligning to TRBD2. The CDR3 loop spans 15 amino acids. Germline CDR1 GTSNPN, CDR2 SVGIG (reference sequence). V dropped 6 bases and J dropped 0; count of bases not matched to a gene: 6.

V and J are TRBV10-1 and TRBJ2-5; the D gene is possibly TRBD2 (6 bases). The CDR3 has 15 residues. In germline, CDR1 is WNHNN, CDR2 SYGVQD (reference sequence). V was pared by 4 bases and J by 5 bases, with 17 bases between. The CDR3 nucleotides read TGCGCCAGCAGTGCGGCGGGATCCGCGGGGGAGACCCAGTACTTC. Translating gives CASSAAGSAGETQYF.

CDR3 sequence reads: CASSSLPTSGRAEDTQYF. The CDR3 nucleotides read TGCGCCAGCAGCTCCCTCCCGACTAGCGGGAGGGCCGAAGATACGCAGTATTTT. V usage is TRBV5-1 and J usage is TRBJ2-3, with 14 bases matching TRBD2. V lost 3 bases to trimming and J lost 5 bases; unmatched junction nucleotides: 11. Germline loops: CDR1 SGHRS, CDR2 YFSETQ. This CDR3 has 18 residues. The variable domain in full, with the rest retrieved from reference TRBV5-1 and TRBJ2-3, is KAGVTQTPRYLIKTRGQQVTLSCSPISGHRSVSWYQQTPGQGLQFLFEYFSETQRNKGNFPGRFSGRQFSNSRSEMNVSTLELGDSALYLCASSSLPTSGRAEDTQYFGPGTRLTVL.

This clone came up once. The chain employs TRBV9 and TRBJ2-5, with 10 bases that match TRBD1. There are 15 residues in the CDR3. The germline V gene has CDR1 SGDLS and CDR2 YYNGEE. The V and J ends lost 0 bases and 4 bases, in that order; junction bases with no gene match: 3. CDR3: CASSVVGTGVETQYF. The CDR3 nucleotides read TGTGCCAGCAGCGTAGTCGGGACAGGGGTAGAGACCCAGTACTTC.

V gene TRBV6-1 combines with J gene TRBJ2-5; TRBD2 matches 10 bases. Germline CDR1 is MNHNS and CDR2 is SASEGT. The V gene end was trimmed by 4 bases and the J gene end by 4 bases; junction bases not matched to a gene: 12. There are 17 residues in the CDR3. The CDR3 sequence: CASSARAGGPGGETQYF. In nucleotides, the CDR3 is TGTGCCAGCAGTGCCCGAGCGGGGGGGCCTGGGGGAGAGACCCAGTACTTC.

The chain is built from TRBV10-3 and TRBJ1-4; no clear D gene. CDR1 is ENHRY, CDR2 SYGVKD, per germline. This CDR3 region has 13 residues. The ends were cut back, 0 bases at V and 7 bases at J, with 6 bases in the middle. In DNA, the CDR3 is TGTGCCATCAGTGAGTCTCACGGTGAAAAACTGTTTTTT. As protein: CAISESHGEKLFF.

In DNA, the CDR3 is TGTGCCAGCAGTGAAGCGACAGGGATGACTGAAGCTTTCTTT. This translates into CASSEATGMTEAFF. The chain is built from TRBV6-4 and TRBJ1-1, with 7 bases matching TRBD1. This CDR3 has 14 residues. Germline CDR1 MRHNA, CDR2 SNTAGT. J gave up 5 bases and V 3 bases, and 6 bases lay outside the gene matches.

The V call is TRBV7-2, the J call TRBJ2-1, with TRBD2 matching over 10 bases. CDR3 size: 14 residues. Germline V gives CDR1 SGHTA, CDR2 FQGNSA. Germline trimming cut 3 bases from V and 13 bases from J; bases unmatched to any gene: 9. For the CDR3, the DNA is TGTGCCAGCAGCTTCGGGGGACTAGCGATCTTCCAGTTCTTC. Amino acid sequence: CASSFGGLAIFQFF.

V gene TRBV28 combines with J gene TRBJ1-2, with unresolved D. Germline CDR1 reads MDHEN; CDR2 reads SYDVKM. Between the trimmed V and J ends, which lost 6 bases and 4 bases, there was a span of 9 bases. This CDR3 spans 12 amino acids. Written as DNA, the CDR3 is TGTGCCAGCAGGTTCGGGTCCTATGGCTACACCTTC. Protein product: CASRFGSYGYTF.

The gene calls are TRBV4-1 and TRBJ2-1; perhaps TRBD2 as D (6 bases). CDR3 length: 14 residues. Germline lookup yields CDR1 MGHRA and CDR2 YSYEKL. V was cut by 5 bases and J by 4 bases, with 12 bases left in between. CDR3 bases: TGCGCCAGCAGCGAGACGGGGAGGTACAATGAGCAGTTCTTC. Encoded protein: CASSETGRYNEQFF.